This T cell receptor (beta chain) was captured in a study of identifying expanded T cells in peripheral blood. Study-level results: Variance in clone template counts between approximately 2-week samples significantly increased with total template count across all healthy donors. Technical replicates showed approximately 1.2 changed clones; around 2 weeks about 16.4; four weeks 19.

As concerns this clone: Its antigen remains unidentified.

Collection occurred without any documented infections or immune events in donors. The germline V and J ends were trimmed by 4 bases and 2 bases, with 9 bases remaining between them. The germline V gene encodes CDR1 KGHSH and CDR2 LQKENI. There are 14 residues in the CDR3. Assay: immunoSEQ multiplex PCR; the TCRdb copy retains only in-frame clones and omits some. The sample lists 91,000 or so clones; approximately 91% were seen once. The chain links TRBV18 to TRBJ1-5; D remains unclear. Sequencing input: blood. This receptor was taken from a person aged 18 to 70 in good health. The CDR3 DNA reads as TGTGCCAGCTCACAGGGATCTGGCAATCAGCCCCAGCATTTT. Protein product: CASSQGSGNQPQHF.